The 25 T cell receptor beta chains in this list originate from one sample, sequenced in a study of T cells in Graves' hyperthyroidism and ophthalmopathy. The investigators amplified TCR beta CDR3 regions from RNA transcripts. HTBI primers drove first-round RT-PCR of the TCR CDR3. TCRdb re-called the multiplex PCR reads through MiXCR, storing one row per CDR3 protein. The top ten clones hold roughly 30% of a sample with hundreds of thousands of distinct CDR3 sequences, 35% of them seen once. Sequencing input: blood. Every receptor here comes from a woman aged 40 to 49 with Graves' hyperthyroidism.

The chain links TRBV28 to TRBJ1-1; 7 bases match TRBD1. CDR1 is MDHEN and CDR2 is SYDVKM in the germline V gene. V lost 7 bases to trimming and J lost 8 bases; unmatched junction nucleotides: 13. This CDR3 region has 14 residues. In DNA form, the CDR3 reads TGTGCCAGCACCCTGACAGGGACCTACTTGGAAGCTTTCTTT. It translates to CASTLTGTYLEAFF.

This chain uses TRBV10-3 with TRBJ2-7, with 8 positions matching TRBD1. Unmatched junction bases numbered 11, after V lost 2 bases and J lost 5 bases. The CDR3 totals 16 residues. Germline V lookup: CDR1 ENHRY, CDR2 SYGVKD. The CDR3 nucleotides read TGTGCCATCAGTGAGAAAGTGGACAGGGACGGTAACGAGCAGTACTTC. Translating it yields CAISEKVDRDGNEQYF.

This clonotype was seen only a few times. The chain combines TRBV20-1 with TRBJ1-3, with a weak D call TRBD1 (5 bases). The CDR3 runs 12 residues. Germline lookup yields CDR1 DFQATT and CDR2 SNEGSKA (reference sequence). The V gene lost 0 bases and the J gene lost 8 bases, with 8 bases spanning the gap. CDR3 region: CSARDSGHTIYF. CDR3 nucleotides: TGCAGTGCTAGAGATTCGGGGCACACCATATATTTT.

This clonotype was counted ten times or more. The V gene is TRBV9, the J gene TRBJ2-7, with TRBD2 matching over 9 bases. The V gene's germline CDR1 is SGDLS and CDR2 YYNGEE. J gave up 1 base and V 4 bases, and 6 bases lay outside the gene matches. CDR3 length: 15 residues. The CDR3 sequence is CASSPSGGSSYEQYF. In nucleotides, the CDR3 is TGTGCCAGCAGCCCGAGCGGGGGGTCTTCCTACGAGCAGTACTTC.

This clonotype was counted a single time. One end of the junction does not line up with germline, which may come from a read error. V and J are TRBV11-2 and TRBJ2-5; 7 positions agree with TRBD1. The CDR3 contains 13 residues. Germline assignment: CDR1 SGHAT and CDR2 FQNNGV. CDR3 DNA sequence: TGTGCCAGCAGCCGGGACAGACAAGGGACCCAGTACTTC. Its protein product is CASSRDRQGTQYF.

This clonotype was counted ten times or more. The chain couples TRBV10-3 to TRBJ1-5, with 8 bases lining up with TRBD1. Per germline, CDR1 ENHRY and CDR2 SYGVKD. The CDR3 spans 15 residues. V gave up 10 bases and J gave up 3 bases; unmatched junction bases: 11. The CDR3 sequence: CATGQGGGSNQPQHF. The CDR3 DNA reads TGTGCCACCGGACAGGGTGGAGGGTCCAATCAGCCCCAGCATTTT.

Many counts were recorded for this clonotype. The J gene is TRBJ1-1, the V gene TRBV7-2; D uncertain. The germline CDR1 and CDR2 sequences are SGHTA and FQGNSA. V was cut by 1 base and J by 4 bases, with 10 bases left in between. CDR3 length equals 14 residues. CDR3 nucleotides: TGTGCCAGCAGCTTAGTGTTACAGCTCACTGAAGCTTTCTTT. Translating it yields CASSLVLQLTEAFF.

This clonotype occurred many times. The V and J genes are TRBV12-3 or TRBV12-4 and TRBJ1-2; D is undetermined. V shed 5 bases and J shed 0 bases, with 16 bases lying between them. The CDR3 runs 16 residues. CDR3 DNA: TGTGCCAGCAGTCCACGAGTAGGCGCCGCTAACTATGGCTACACCTTC. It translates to CASSPRVGAANYGYTF.

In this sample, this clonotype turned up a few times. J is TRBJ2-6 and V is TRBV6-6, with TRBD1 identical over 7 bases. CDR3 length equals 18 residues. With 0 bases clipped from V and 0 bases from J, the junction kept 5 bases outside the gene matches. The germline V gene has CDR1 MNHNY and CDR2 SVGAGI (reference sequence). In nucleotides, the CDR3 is TGTGCCAGCAGTTACTCGATGGGACAGCCCTCTGGGGCCAACGTCCTGACTTTC. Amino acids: CASSYSMGQPSGANVLTF.

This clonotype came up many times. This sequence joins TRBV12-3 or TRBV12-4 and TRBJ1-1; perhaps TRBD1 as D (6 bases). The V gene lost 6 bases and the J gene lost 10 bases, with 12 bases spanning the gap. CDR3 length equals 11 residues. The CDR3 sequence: CASSPGGAAFF. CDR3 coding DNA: TGTGCCAGCAGCCCCGGGGGGGCAGCTTTCTTT.

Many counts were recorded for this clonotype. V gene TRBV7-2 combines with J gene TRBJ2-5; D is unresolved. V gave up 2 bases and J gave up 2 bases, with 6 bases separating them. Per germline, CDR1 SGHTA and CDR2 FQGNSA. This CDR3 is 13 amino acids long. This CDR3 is CASSLTPQETQYF. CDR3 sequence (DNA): TGTGCCAGCAGCTTAACGCCACAAGAGACCCAGTACTTC.

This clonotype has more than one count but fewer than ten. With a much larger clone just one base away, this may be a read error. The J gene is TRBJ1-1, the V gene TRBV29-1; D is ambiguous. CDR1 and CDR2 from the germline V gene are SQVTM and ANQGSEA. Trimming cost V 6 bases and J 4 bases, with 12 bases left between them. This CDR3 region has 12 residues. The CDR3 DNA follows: TGCAGCGTCATGACGGAGAGCACTGAAGCTTTCTTT. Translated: CSVMTESTEAFF.

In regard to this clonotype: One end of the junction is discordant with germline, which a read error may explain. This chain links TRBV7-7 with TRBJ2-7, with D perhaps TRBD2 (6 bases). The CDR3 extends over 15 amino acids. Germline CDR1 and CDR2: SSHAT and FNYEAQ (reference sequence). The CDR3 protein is CASSLASGGAYEQYF. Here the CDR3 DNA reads TGTGCTAGCAGCTTAGCCTCAGGAGGGGCCTACGAGCAGTACTTC. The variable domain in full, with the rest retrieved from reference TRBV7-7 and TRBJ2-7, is GAGVSQSPRYKVTKRGQDVTLRCDPISSHATLYWYQQALGQGPEFLTYFNYEAQPDKSGLPSDRFSAERPEGSISTLTIQRTEQRDSAMYRCASSLASGGAYEQYFGPGTRLTVT.

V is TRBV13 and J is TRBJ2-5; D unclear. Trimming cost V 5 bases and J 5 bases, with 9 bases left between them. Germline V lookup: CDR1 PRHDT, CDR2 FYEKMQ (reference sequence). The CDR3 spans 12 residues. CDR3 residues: CASSLPWETQYF. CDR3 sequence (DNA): TGTGCCAGCAGCCTACCTTGGGAGACCCAGTACTTC.

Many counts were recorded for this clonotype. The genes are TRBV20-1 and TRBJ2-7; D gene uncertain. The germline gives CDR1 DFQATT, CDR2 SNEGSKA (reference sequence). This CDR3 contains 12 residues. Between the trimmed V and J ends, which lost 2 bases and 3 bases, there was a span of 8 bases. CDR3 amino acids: CSARQAVYEQYF. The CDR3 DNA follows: TGCAGTGCTAGACAAGCCGTCTACGAGCAGTACTTC.

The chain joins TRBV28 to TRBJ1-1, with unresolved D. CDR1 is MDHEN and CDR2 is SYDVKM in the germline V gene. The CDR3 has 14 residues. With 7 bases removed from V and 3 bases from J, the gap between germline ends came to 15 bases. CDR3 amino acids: CASTPAGEYTEAFF. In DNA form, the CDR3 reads TGTGCCAGCACCCCGGCGGGAGAGTACACTGAAGCTTTCTTT.

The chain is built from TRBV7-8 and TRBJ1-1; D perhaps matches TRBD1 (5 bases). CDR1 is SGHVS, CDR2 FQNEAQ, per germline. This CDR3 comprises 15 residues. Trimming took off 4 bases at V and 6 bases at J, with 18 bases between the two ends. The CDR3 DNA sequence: TGTGCCAGCAGCTGGTTGCAGGGAGCGGTCTCTGAAGCTTTCTTT. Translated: CASSWLQGAVSEAFF.

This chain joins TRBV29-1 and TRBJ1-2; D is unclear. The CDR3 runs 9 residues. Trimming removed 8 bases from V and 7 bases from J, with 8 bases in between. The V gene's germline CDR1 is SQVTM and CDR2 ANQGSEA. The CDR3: CSSDGGYTF. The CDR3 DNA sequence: TGCAGCTCCGACGGTGGCTACACCTTC.

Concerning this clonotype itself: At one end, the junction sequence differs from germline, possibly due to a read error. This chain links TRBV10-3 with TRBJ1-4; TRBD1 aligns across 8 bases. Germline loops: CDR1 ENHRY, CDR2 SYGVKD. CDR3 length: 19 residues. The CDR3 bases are TGTGCCAGCAGTTACTTATTACCCACACCGGGACAGGATAATGAAAAACTGTTTTTT. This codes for CASSYLLPTPGQDNEKLFF.

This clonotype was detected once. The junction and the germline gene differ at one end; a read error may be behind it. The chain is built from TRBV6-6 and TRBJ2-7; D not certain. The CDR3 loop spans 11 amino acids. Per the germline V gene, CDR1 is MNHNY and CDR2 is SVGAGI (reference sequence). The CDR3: CASSRAYGQYF. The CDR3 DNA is TGTGCCAGCAGTCGCGCCTACGGGCAGTACTTC.

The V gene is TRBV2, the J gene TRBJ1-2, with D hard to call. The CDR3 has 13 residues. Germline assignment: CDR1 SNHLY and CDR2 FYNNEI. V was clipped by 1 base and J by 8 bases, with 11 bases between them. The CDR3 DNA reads TGTGCCAGCAGTGAAGAGGTGGTTGAAGGCTACACCTTC. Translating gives CASSEEVVEGYTF. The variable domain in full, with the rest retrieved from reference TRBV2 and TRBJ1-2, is EPEVTQTPSHQVTQMGQEVILRCVPISNHLYFYWYRQILGQKVEFLVSFYNNEISEKSEIFDDQFSVERPDGSNFTLKIRSTKLEDSAMYFCASSEEVVEGYTFGSGTRLTVV.

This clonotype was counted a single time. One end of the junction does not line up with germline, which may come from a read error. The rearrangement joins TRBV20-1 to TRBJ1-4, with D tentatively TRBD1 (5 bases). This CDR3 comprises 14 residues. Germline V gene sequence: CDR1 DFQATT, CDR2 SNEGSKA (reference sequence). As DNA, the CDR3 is TGCAGTGCTAGAACGGGGGATACTAATGAAGAACTGTTTTTT. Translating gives CSARTGDTNEELFF.

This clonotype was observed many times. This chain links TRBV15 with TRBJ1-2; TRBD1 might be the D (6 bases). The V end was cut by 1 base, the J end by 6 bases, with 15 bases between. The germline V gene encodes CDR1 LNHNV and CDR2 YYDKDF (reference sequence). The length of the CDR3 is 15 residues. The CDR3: CATSRVTYRADGYTF. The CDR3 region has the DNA TGTGCCACCAGCAGAGTCACGTACAGGGCCGATGGCTACACCTTC.

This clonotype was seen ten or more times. The CDR3 DNA reads TGTGCCAGCAGCTTATTGCGGGGGAAGAAAAATTCACCCCTCCACTTT. Its translation: CASSLLRGKKNSPLHF. This chain links TRBV7-2 with TRBJ1-6, with a weak D call TRBD1 (5 bases). V lost 2 bases and J lost 7, with 15 bases in between. The germline gives CDR1 SGHTA, CDR2 FQGNSA. This CDR3 region has 16 residues.

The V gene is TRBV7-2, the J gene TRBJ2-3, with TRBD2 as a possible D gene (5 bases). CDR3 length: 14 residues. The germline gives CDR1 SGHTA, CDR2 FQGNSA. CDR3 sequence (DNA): TGTGCAGGAGGCGGCTCGTCAATGCGGTTTACGCAGTATTTT. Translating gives CAGGGSSMRFTQYF. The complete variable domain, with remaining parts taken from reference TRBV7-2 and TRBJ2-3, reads GAGVSQSPSNKVTEKGKDVELRCDPISGHTALYWYRQSLGQGLEFLIYFQGNSAPDKSGLPSDRFSAERTGGSVSTLTIQRTQQEDSAVYLCAGGGSSMRFTQYFGPGTRLTVL.